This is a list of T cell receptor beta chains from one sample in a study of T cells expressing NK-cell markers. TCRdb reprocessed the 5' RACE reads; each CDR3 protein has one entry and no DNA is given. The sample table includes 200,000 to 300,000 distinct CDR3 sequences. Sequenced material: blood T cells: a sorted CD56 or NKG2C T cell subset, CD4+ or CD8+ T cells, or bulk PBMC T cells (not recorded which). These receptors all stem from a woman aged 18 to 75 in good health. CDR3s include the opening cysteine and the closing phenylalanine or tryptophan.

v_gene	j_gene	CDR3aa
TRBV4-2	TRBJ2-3	CASSQGNQGFEDTQYF
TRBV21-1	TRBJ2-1	CASSKSGGELYNEQFF
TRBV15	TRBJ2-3	CATSGPSGRTDTQYF
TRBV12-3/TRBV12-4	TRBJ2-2	CASRPTGGSGELFF
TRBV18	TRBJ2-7	CASSPPWGTYEQYF
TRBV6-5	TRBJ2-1	CASSIPLAGRSSYNEQFF
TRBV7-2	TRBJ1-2	CASSASVYGDGYTF
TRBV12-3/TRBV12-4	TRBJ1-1	CASSPNWETEAFF
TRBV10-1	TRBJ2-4	CASSESGTGGYIQYF
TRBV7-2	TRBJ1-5	CASSPGWGEPNQPQHF
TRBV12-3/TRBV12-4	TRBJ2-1	CASSPAPVGQGDEQFF
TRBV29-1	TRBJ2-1	CSVPTTSGATYNEQFF
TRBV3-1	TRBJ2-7	CASSQDPSEQYF
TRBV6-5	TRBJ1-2	CASSSTKNYGYTF
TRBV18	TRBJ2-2	CASSPSRGTGELFF
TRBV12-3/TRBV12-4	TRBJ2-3	CASKGSGGADTQYF